This TCR beta chain was identified in a study of T cells in Graves' hyperthyroidism and ophthalmopathy. Across the study: At initial diagnosis, before any treatment had begun, peripheral blood was obtained. General study findings and limits: In blood, most of the thyroid clonotypes expanded above 0.001 were also present.

Germline V lookup: CDR1 MNHNS, CDR2 SASEGT. This CDR3 has 13 amino acids. V gave up 5 bases and J gave up 2 bases, with 10 bases separating them. The investigators amplified TCR beta CDR3 regions from RNA transcripts. TCR CDR3 regions were first amplified by RT-PCR with HTBI primers. TCRdb re-called the multiplex PCR reads with MiXCR, one entry per CDR3 protein. This sample has 390,000 or so distinct CDR3 sequences, with approximately 15% found just once. About this clonotype: Its antigen is unidentified.

The diagnostic basis comprised clinical symptoms, serum thyroxine and TRAb, thyroid ultrasound and orbital computed tomography. PBMCs were derived from roughly 10 ml fresh peripheral blood. This TCR was recovered from a man in his late teens or twenties with Graves' ophthalmopathy. The J gene is TRBJ2-7, the V gene TRBV6-1; D remains unclear. Material: blood. CDR3 nucleotides: TGTGCCAGCAGTTACCGAAGTCCCTACGAGCAGTACTTC. Translating gives CASSYRSPYEQYF.